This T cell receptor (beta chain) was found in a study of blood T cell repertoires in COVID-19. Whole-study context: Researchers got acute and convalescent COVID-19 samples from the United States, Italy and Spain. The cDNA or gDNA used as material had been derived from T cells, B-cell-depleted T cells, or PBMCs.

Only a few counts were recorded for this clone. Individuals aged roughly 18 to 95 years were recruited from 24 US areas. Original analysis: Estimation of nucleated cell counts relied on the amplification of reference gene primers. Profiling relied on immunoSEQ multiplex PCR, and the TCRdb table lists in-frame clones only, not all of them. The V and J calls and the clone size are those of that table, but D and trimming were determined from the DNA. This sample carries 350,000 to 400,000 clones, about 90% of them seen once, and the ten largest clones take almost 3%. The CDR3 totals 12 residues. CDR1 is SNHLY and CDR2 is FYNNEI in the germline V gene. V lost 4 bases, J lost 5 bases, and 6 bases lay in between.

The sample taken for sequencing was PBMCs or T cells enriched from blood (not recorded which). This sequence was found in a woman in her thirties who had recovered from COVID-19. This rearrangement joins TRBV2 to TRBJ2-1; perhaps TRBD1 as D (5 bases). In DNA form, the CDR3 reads TGTGCCAGCAGTGCCAGGGACAATGAGCAGTTCTTC. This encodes CASSARDNEQFF.